This paragraph covers one T cell receptor beta chain sequence. Its specific antigen is unknown. No much larger clonotype is one base removed from it; base qualities were not supplied. The V and J ends are trimmed by 2 bases and 3 bases, leaving 8 bases between them. The CDR3 has 14 amino acids, counting the end cysteine and phenylalanine. Only CDR3 DNA is held: 42 bases, read in frame from base 1. The data were obtained in a study of CD8 T cells in ankylosing spondylitis (dated by TCRdb to about 2017). Background on the whole study: To find TCR variants linked to disease, the study profiled T cell receptor beta repertoires in ankylosing spondylitis patients and healthy donors. In total, the full study cohort was made up of over a hundred healthy donors and 25 to 30 ankylosing spondylitis patients. Peripheral blood was sampled, and synovial fluid was also collected from ankylosing spondylitis patients.

On the study overall, not on this receptor specifically: Significant enrichment of the disease-linked clones was reported in matched synovial fluid samples from ankylosing spondylitis patients. The disease-linked clones showed a CD8+ phenotype and occurred at relatively low frequencies in peripheral blood. Some motif variants had previously been reported in the synovial fluid and blood of reactive arthritis patients, which suggests shared mechanisms of disease initiation. A TCR beta motif made up of several highly homologous amino acid variants appeared to be characteristic of blood from ankylosing spondylitis patients.

The listed sequencing device is Illumina HiSeq 2500. TCR beta libraries were prepared by quantitative 5'-RACE with molecular barcodes. On the study's bioinformatics: A new computational method based on a probabilistic model of VDJ rearrangement was used to identify disease-linked TCR variants. TCRdb itself trimmed the public reads at Q25 with fastp, ran MiXCR and retained productive beta chains. One record per CDR3 amino acid sequence lists the most common genes and DNA. Here the V and J calls rest on TCRdb's processing, not on the authors' analysis. For this sample there are about 800,000 distinct CDR3 sequences; approximately 10% appear just once. The top ten hold around 0.51% of the sample.

Specimen: blood, either unsorted or a sorted T cell fraction (not recorded which). The chain is assembled from TRBV12-3 or TRBV12-4 and TRBJ1-3; no D gene call is confident. This clonotype was sampled from a male donor with ankylosing spondylitis. Read as DNA, the sequence is TGTGCCAGCAGTTTAAGGCATCTTGGAAACACCATATATTTT. This encodes CASSLRHLGNTIYF.